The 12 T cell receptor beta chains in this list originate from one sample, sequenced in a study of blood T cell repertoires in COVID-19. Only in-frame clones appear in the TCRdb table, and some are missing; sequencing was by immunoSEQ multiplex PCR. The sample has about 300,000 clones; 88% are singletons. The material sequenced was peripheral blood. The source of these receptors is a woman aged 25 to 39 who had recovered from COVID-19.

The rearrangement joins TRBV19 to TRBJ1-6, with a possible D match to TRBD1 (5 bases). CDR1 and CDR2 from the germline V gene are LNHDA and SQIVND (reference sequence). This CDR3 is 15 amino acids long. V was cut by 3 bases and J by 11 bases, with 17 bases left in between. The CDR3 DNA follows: TGTGCCAGTAGTATGGGGAATCAGGGAAGGGCACCCCTCCACTTT. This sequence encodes CASSMGNQGRAPLHF.

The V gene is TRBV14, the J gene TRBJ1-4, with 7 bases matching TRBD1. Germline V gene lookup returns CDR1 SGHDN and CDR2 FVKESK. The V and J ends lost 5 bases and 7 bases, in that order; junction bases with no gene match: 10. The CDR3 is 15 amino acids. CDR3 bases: TGTGCCAGCAGCATCTTTAACAGGGGAACTGAAAAACTGTTTTTT. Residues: CASSIFNRGTEKLFF.

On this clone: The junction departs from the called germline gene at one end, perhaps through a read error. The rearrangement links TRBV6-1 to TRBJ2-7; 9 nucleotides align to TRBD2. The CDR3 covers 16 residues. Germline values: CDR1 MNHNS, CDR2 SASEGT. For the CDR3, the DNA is TGTGCCAGCAGTGAGGTAGCGGGGGCCCCCTCCAACGAGCAGTACTTC. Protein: CASSEVAGAPSNEQYF.

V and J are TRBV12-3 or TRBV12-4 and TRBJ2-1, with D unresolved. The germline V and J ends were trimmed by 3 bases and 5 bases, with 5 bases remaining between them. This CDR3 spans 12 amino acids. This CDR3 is CASSFRDNEQFF. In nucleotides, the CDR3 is TGTGCCAGCAGTTTTCGGGACAATGAGCAGTTCTTC.

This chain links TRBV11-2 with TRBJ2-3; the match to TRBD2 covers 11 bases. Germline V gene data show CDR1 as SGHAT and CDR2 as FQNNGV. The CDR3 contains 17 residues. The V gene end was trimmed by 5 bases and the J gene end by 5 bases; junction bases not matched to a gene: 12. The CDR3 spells CASSKGTSGGRGDTQYF. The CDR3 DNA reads TGTGCCAGCAGCAAAGGGACTAGCGGAGGTAGAGGAGATACGCAGTATTTT. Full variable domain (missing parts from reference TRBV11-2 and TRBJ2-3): EAGVAQSPRYKIIEKRQSVAFWCNPISGHATLYWYQQILGQGPKLLIQFQNNGVVDDSQLPKDRFSAERLKGVDSTLKIQPAKLEDSAVYLCASSKGTSGGRGDTQYFGPGTRLTVL.

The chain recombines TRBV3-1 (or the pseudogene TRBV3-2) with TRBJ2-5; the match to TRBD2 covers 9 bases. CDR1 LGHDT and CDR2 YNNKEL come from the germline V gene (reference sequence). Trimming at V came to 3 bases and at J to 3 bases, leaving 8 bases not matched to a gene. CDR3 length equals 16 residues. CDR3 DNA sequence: TGTGCCAGCAGCCAGGACTGGACTAGCGCTGAAGAGACCCAGTACTTC. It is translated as CASSQDWTSAEETQYF.

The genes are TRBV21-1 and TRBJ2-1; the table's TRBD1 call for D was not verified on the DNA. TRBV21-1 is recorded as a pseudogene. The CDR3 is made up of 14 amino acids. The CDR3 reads CANAGFSRENEQFF. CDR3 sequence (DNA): TGTGCCAACGCAGGGTTTTCTCGCGAGAATGAGCAGTTCTTC.

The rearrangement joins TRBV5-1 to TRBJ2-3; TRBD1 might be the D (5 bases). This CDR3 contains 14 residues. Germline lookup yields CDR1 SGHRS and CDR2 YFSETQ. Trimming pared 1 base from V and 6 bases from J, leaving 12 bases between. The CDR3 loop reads CASSLSQGSDTQYF. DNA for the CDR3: TGCGCCAGCAGCTTGTCCCAGGGTTCCGATACGCAGTATTTT.

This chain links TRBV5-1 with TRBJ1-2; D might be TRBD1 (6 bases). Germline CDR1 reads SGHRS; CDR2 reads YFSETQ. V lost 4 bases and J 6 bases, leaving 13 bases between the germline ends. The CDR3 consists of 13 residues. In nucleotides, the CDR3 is TGCGCCAGCAGCGTGGACAGTTTGAATGGCTACACCTTC. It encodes CASSVDSLNGYTF.

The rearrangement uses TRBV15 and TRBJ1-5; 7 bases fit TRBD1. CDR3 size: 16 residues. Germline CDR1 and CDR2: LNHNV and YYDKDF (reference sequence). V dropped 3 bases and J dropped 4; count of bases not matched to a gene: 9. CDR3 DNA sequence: TGTGCCACCAGCAGTTTTTCAGGGGGATCGAATCAGCCCCAGCATTTT. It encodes CATSSFSGGSNQPQHF.

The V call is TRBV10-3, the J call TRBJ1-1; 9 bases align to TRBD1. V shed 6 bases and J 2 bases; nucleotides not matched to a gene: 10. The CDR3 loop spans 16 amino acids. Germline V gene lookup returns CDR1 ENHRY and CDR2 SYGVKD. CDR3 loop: CAIRSGTGKTNTEAFF. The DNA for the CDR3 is TGTGCCATCAGATCCGGGACAGGGAAGACTAACACTGAAGCTTTCTTT.

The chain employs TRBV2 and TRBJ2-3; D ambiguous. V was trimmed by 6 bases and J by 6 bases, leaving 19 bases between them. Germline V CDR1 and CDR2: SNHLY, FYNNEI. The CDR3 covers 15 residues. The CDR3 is CASSDRLPSDDTQYF. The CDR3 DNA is TGTGCCAGCAGCGATAGACTCCCTTCGGATGATACGCAGTATTTT.